The source of this T cell receptor (beta chain) is a study of neurological immune-mediated disorders. This clonotype occurred many times. A junction end diverges from the germline sequence, so it may reflect a read error. MiXCR, applied by TCRdb to the 5' RACE reads, yields one record per CDR3 protein. Of some 26,000 distinct CDR3 sequences in the sample, 3% to 3.5% are singletons; the top ten hold 7%. The CDR3 has 14 residues. The germline V gene encodes CDR1 SSHAT and CDR2 FNYEAQ (reference sequence). The clonotype originates from a woman under 40 with multiple sclerosis. V gene TRBV7-7 combines with J gene TRBJ2-5, with D perhaps matching TRBD1 (6 bases). Sequencing was done on a sample of PBMCs. CDR3: CASSPTGTQETQYF. The CDR3 nucleotides are TGTGCTAGCAGCCCAACGGGGACACAAGAGACCCAGTACTTC.